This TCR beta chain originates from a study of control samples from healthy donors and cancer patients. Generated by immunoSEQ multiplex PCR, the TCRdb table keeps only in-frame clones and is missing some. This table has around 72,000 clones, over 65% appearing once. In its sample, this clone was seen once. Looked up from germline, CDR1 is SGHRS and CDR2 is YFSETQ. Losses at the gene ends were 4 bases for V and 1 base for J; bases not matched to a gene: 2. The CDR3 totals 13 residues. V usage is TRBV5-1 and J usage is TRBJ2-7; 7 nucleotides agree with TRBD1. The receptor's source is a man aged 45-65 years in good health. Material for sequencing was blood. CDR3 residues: CASSPGQSYEQYF. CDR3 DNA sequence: TGCGCCAGCAGCCCGGGACAGTCCTACGAGCAGTACTTC. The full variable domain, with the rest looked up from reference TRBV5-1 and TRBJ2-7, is KAGVTQTPRYLIKTRGQQVTLSCSPISGHRSVSWYQQTPGQGLQFLFEYFSETQRNKGNFPGRFSGRQFSNSRSEMNVSTLELGDSALYLCASSPGQSYEQYFGPGTRLTVT.